This T cell receptor (beta chain) is drawn from a study of cytomegalovirus exposure and HLA in healthy donors. Notes on the study in general: Some V segments, TRBV6-2 and TRBV6-3 among them, were indistinguishable and were therefore excluded. Analysis performed later showed TCR beta chains linked to HLA being more clonally expanded than equally common others. It was only CMV serostatus that was available as immune exposure information.

Per germline, CDR1 SGHDT and CDR2 YYEEEE. The CDR3 runs to 15 residues. Trimming cost V 0 bases and J 5 bases; bases outside gene matches: 4. Turning to this clone: The antigen is not known.

A multiplex PCR was run with 60 Vbeta primers and 13 Jbeta primers. Profiling relied on immunoSEQ multiplex PCR, and the TCRdb table lists in-frame clones only, not all of them. This sample yields over 60,000 clones, of which 65% to 70% are seen a single time; about 14% belongs to the top ten. The specimen sequenced was PBMCs. The TCR was taken from a male donor in good health and CMV-seropositive. The chain couples TRBV5-6 to TRBJ2-1; 8 bases agree with TRBD2. CDR3 protein: CASSLGGGLDNEQFF. The DNA for the CDR3 is TGTGCCAGCAGCTTGGGCGGGGGGCTGGACAATGAGCAGTTCTTC.